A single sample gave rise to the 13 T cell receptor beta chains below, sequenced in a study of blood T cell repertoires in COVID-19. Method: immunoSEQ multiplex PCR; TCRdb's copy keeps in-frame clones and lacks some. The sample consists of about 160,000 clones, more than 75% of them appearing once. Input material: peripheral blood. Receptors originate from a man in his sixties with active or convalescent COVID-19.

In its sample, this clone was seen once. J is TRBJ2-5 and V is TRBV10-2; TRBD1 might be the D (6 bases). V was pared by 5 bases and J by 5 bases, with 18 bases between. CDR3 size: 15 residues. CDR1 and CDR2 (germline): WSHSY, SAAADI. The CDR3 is CASSLGTTQGETQYF. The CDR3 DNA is TGCGCCAGCAGTCTCGGGACAACCCAGGGGGAGACCCAGTACTTC.

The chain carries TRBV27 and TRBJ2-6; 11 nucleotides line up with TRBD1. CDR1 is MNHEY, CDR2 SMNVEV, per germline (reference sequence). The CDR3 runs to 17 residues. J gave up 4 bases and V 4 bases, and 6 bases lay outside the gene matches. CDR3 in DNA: TGTGCCAGCAGTTCCGGACAGGGGGCACCGGGGGCCAACGTCCTGACTTTC. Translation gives CASSSGQGAPGANVLTF.

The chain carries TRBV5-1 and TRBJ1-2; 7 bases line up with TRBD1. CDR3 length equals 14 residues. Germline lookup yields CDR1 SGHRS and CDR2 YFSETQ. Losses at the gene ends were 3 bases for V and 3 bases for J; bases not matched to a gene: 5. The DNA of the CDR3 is TGCGCCAGCAGCTGGGGACAGAGCTACTATGGCTACACCTTC. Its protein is CASSWGQSYYGYTF.

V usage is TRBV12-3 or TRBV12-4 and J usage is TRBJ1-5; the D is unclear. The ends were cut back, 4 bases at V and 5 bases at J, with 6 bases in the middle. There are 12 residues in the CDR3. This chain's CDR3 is CASSSEYQPQHF. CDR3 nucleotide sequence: TGTGCCAGCAGTTCAGAATATCAGCCCCAGCATTTT.

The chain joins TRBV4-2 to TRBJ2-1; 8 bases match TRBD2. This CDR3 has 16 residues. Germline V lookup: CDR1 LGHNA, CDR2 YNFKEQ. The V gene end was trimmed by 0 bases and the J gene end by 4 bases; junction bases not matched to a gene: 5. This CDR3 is CASSQDELAAYNEQFF. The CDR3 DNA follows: TGTGCCAGCAGCCAAGACGAACTAGCGGCGTACAATGAGCAGTTCTTC.

The CDR3 nucleotides read TGTGCCAGCAGCCAGGGGGCGGGGGGGCCTTACAATGAGCAGTTCTTC. Translation gives CASSQGAGGPYNEQFF. This chain uses TRBV5-4 with TRBJ2-1, with a possible D match to TRBD2 (9 bases). CDR3 length: 16 residues. Germline V lookup: CDR1 SGHNT, CDR2 YYREEE (reference sequence). Between the trimmed V and J ends, which lost 4 bases and 4 bases, there was a span of 18 bases.

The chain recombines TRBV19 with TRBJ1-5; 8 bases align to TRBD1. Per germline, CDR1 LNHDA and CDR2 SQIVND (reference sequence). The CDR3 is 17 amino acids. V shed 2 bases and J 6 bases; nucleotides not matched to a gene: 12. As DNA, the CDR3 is TGTGCCAGTAGTATATATTGGACAGGGTTGGATACTCAGCCCCAGCATTTT. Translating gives CASSIYWTGLDTQPQHF.

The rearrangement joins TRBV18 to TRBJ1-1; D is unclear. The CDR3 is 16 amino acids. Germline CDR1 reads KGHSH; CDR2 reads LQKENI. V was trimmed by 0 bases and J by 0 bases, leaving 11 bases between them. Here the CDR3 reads CASSPPMGRVNTEAFF. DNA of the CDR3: TGTGCCAGCTCACCACCGATGGGGAGGGTGAACACTGAAGCTTTCTTT.

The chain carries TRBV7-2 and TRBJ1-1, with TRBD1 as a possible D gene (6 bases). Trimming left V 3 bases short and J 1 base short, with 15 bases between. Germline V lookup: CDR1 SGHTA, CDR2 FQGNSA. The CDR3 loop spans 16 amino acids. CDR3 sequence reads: CASSFRVGTTNTEAFF. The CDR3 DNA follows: TGTGCCAGCAGCTTTCGGGTCGGGACAACGAACACTGAAGCTTTCTTT.

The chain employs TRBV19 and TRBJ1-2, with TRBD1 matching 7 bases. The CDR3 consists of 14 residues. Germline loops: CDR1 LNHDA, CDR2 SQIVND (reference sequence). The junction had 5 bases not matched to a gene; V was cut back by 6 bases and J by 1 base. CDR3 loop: CASRKGGDNYGYTF. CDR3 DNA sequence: TGTGCCAGTAGAAAAGGGGGCGATAACTATGGCTACACCTTC.

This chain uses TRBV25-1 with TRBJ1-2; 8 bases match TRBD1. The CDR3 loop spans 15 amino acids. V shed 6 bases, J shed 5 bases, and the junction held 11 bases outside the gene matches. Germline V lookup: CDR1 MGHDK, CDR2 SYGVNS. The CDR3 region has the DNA TGTGCCAGCAGCCGTTTGGGACAGGAAAAATATGGCTACACCTTC. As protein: CASSRLGQEKYGYTF.

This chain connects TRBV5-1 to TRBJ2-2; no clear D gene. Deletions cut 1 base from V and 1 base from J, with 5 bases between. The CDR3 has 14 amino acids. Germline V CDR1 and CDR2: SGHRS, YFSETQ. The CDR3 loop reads CASSLSLNTGELFF. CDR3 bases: TGCGCCAGCAGCTTGAGCCTGAACACCGGGGAGCTGTTTTTT.

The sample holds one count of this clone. CDR3 sequence: CSVGPGGDDEKLFF. The CDR3 DNA reads as TGCAGCGTTGGCCCGGGGGGTGATGATGAAAAACTGTTTTTT. J is TRBJ1-4 and V is TRBV29-1; D is possibly TRBD1 (5 bases). V gave up 4 bases and J gave up 6 bases, with 15 bases separating them. The length of the CDR3 is 14 residues. Germline V gene lookup returns CDR1 SQVTM and CDR2 ANQGSEA.